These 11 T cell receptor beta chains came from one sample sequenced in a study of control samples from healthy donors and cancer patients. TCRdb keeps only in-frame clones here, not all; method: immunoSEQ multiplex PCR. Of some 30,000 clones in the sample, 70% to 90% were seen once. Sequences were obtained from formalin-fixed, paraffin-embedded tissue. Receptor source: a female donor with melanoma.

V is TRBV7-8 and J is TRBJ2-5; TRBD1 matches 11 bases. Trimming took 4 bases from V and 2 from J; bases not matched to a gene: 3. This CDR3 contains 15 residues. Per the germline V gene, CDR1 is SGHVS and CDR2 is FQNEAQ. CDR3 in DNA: TGTGCCAGCAGCTCCGGACAGGGGGCTCAAGAGACCCAGTACTTC. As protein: CASSSGQGAQETQYF.

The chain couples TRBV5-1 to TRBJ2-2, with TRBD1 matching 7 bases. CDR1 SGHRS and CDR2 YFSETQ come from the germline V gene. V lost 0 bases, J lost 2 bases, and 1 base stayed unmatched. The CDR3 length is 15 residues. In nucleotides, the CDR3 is TGCGCCAGCAGCTTGGACAGGGGCAACACCGGGGAGCTGTTTTTT. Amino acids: CASSLDRGNTGELFF.

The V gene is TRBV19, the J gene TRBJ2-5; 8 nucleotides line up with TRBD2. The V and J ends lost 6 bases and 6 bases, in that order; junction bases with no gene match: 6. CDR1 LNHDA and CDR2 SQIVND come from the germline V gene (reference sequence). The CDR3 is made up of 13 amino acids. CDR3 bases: TGTGCCAGTAGCTCCGGGACTAGAAAGACCCAGTACTTC. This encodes CASSSGTRKTQYF.

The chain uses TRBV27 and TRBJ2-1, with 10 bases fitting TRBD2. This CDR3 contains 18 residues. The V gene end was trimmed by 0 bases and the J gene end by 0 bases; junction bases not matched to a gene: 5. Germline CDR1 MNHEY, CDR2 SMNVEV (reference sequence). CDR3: CASSLSRPSGSSYNEQFF. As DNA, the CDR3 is TGTGCCAGCAGTTTATCGAGACCTAGCGGGAGCTCCTACAATGAGCAGTTCTTC.

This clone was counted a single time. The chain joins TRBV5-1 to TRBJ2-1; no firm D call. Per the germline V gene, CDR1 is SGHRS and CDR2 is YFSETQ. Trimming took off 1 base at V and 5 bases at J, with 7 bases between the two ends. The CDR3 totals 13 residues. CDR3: CASSLNLNNEQFF. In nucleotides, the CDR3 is TGCGCCAGCAGCTTGAATCTGAACAATGAGCAGTTCTTC.

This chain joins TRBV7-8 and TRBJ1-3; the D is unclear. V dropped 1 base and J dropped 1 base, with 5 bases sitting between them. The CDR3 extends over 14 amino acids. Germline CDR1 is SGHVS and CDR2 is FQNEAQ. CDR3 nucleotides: TGTGCCAGCAGCTTAGGGGTTTCTGGAAACACCATATATTTT. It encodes CASSLGVSGNTIYF.

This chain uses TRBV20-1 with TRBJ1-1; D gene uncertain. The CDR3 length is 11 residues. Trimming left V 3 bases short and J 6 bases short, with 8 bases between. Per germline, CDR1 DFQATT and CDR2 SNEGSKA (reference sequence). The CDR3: CSARVASEAFF. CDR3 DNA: TGCAGTGCTAGGGTCGCATCTGAAGCTTTCTTT.

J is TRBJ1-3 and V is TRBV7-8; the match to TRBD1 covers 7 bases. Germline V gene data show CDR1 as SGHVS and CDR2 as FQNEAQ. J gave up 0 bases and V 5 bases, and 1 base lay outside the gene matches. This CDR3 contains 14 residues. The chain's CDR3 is CASSDRVSGNTIYF. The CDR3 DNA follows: TGTGCCAGCAGCGACAGGGTCTCTGGAAACACCATATATTTT.

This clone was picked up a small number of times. CDR3 amino acids: CASSPPASGTDTQYF. CDR3 DNA sequence: TGTGCCAGCAGCCCCCCGGCTAGCGGCACAGATACGCAGTATTTT. V usage is TRBV7-9 and J usage is TRBJ2-3; possibly TRBD2 for D (6 bases). This CDR3 has 15 residues. The V gene lost 5 bases and the J gene lost 1 base, with 13 bases spanning the gap. The germline V gene has CDR1 SEHNR and CDR2 FQNEAQ (reference sequence).

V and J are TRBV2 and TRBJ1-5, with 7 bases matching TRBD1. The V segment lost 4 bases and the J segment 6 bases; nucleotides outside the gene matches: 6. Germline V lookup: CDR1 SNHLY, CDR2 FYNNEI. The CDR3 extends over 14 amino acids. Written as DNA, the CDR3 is TGTGCCAGCAGTGGAGAGAGGGGGCGTCAGCCCCAGCATTTT. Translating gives CASSGERGRQPQHF.

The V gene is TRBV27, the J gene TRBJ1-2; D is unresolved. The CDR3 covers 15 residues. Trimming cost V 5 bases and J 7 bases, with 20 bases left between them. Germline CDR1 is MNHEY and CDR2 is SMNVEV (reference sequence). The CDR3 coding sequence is TGTGCCAGCAGTGGGCAGTCAAGACTATCGAGTGGCTACACCTTC. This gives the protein CASSGQSRLSSGYTF.